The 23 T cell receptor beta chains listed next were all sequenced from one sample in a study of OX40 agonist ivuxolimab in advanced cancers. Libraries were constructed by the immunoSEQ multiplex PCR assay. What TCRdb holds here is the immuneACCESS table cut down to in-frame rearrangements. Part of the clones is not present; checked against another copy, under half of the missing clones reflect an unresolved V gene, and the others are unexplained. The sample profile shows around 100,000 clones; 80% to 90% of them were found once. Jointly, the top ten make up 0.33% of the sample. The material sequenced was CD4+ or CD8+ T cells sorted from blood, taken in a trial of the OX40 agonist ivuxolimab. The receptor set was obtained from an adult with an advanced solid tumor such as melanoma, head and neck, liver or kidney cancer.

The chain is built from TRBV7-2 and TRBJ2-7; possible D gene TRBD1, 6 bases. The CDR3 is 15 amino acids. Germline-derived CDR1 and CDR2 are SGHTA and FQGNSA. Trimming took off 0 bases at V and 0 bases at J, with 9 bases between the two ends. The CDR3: CASSLAPGVSYEQYF. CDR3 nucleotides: TGTGCCAGCAGCTTAGCCCCAGGGGTCTCCTACGAGCAGTACTTC.

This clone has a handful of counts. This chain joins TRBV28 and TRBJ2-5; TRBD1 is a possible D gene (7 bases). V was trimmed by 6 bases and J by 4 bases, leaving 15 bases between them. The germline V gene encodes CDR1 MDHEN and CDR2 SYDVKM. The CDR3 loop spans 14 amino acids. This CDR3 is CASSPTGRGETQYF. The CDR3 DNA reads TGTGCCAGCAGCCCGACAGGGCGGGGAGAGACCCAGTACTTC.

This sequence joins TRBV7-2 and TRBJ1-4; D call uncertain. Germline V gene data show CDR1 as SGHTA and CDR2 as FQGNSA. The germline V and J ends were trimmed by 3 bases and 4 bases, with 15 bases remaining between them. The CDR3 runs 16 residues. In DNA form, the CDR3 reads TGTGCCAGCAGCTTCACTACAACGGGGTATAATGAAAAACTGTTTTTT. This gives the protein CASSFTTTGYNEKLFF.

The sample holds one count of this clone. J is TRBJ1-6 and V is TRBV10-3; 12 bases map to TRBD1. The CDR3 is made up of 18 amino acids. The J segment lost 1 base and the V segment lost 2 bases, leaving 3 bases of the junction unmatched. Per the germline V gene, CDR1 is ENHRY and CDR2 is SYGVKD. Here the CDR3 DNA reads TGTGCCATCAGTGAGCCGGGACAGGGGGCTTCCTATAATTCACCCCTCCACTTT. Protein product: CAISEPGQGASYNSPLHF.

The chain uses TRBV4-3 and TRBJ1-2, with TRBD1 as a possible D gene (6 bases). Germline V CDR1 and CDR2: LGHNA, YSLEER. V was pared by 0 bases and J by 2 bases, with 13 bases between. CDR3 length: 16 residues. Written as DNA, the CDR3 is TGCGCCAGCAGCCAAGAAACAGGGTCACTCAACTATGGCTACACCTTC. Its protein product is CASSQETGSLNYGYTF.

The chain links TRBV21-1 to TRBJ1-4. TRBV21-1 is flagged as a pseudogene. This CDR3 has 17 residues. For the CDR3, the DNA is TGTGCCAGCAGCAAAGGCATTAACGTCCTGGACGATGAAAAACTGTTTTTT. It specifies CASSKGINVLDDEKLFF.

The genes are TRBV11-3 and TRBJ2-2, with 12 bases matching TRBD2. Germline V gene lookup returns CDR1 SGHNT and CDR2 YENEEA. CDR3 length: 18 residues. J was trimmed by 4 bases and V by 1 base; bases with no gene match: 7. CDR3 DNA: TGTGCCAGCAGCTTAGGGCTAGCGGGGGGGCCGAGCACCGGGGAGCTGTTTTTT. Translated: CASSLGLAGGPSTGELFF.

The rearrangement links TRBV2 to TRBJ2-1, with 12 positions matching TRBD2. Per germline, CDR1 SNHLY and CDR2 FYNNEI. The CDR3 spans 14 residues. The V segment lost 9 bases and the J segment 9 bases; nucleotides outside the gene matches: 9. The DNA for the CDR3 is TGTGCCAGTCTAAGGACTAGCGGGAACTCTGAGCAGTTCTTC. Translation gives CASLRTSGNSEQFF.

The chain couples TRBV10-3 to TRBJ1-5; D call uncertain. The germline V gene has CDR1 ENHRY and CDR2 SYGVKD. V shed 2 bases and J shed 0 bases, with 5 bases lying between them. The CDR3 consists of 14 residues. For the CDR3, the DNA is TGTGCCATCAGTGAGGCCGATAGCAATCAGCCCCAGCATTTT. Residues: CAISEADSNQPQHF.

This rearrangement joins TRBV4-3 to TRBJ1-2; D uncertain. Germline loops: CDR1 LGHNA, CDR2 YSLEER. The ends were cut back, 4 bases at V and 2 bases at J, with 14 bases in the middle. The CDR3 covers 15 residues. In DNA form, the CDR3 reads TGCGCCAGCAGCCGATCCCGGAACAGCAACTATGGCTACACCTTC. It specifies CASSRSRNSNYGYTF.

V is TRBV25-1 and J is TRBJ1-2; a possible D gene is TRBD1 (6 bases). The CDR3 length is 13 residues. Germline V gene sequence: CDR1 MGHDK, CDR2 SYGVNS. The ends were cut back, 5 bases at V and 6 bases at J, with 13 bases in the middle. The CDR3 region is CASSTRGDNGYTF. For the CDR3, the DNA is TGTGCCAGCAGTACCAGGGGTGACAATGGCTACACCTTC.

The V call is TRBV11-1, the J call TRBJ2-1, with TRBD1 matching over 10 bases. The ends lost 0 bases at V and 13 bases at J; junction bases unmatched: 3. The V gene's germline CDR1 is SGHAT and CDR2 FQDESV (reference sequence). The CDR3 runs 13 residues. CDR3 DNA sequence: TGTGCCAGCAGCTTAGCAGGGACAGGGGAACAGTTCTTC. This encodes CASSLAGTGEQFF.

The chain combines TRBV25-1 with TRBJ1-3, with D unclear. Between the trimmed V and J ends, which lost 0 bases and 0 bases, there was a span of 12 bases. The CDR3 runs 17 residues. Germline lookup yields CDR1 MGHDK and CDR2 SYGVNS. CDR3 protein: CASSEYPEGRSGNTIYF. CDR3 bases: TGTGCCAGCAGTGAATACCCTGAGGGCCGCTCTGGAAACACCATATATTTT.

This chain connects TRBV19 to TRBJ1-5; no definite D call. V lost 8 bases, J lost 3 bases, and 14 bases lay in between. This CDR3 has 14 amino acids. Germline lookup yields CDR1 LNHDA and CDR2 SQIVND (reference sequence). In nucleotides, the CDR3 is TGTGCCAGTGCAGTTGGGCCTGACAATCAGCCCCAGCATTTT. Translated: CASAVGPDNQPQHF.

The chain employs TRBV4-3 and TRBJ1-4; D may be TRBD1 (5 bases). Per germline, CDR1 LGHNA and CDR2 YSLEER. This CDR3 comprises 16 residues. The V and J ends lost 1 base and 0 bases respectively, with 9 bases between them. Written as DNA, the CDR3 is TGCGCCAGCAGCCAAGGCCAGACAGCAACTAATGAAAAACTGTTTTTT. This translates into CASSQGQTATNEKLFF.

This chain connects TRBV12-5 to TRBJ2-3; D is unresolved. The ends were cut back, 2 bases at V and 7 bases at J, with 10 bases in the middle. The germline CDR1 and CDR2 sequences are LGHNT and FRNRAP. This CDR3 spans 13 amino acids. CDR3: CASGLNGYYTQYF. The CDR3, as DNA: TGTGCTAGTGGTTTGAACGGGTATTATACGCAGTATTTT.

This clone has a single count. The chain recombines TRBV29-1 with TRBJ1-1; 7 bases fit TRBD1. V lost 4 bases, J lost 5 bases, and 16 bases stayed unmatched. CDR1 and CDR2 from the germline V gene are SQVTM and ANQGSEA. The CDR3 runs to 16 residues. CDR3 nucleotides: TGCAGCGTTGTGGGGGAGAGTGACAGGGTGGGGACTGAAGCTTTCTTT. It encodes CSVVGESDRVGTEAFF.

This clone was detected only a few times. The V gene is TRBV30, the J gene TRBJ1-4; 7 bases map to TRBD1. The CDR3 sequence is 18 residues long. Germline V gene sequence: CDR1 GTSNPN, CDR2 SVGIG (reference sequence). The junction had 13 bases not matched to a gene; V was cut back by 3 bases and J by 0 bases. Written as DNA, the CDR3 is TGTGCCTGGAGCCGGAATAGGCAGGGGGGTTCAACTAATGAAAAACTGTTTTTT. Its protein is CAWSRNRQGGSTNEKLFF.

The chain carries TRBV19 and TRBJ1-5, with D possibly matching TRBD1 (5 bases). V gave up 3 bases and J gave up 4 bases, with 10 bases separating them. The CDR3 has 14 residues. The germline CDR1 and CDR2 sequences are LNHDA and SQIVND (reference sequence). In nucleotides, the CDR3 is TGTGCCAGTAGTATCGAGGCAGGGAATCAGCCCCAGCATTTT. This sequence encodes CASSIEAGNQPQHF.

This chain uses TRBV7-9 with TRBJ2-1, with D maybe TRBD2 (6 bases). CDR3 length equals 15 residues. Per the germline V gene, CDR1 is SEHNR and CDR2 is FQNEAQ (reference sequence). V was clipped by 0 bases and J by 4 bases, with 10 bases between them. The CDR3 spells CASSLALASYNEQFF. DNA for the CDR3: TGTGCCAGCAGCTTAGCTCTAGCGTCGTACAATGAGCAGTTCTTC.

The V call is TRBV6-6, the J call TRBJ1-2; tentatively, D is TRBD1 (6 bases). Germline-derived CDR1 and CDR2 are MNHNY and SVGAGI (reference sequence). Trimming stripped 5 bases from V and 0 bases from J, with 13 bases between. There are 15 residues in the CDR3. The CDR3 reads CASSRGGAANYGYTF. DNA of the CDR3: TGTGCCAGCAGTCGTGGGGGGGCGGCTAACTATGGCTACACCTTC.

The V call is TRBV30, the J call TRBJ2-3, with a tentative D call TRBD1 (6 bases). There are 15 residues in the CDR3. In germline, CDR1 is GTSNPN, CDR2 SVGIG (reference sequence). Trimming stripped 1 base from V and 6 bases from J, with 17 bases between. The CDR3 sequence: CAWSDGTIGLDTQYF. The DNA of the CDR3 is TGTGCCTGGAGTGACGGGACAATCGGCTTGGATACGCAGTATTTT.

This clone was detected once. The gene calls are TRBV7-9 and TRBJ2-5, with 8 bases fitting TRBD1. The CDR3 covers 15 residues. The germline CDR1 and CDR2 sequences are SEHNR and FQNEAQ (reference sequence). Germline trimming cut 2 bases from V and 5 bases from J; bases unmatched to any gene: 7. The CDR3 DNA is TGTGCCAGCAGCTTATTGTCAGGGGGCTCTGAGACCCAGTACTTC. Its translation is CASSLLSGGSETQYF. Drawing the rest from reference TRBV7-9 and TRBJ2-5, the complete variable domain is DTGVSQNPRHKITKRGQNVTFRCDPISEHNRLYWYRQTLGQGPEFLTYFQNEAQLEKSRLLSDRFSAERPKGSFSTLEIQRTEQGDSAMYLCASSLLSGGSETQYFGPGTRLLVL.